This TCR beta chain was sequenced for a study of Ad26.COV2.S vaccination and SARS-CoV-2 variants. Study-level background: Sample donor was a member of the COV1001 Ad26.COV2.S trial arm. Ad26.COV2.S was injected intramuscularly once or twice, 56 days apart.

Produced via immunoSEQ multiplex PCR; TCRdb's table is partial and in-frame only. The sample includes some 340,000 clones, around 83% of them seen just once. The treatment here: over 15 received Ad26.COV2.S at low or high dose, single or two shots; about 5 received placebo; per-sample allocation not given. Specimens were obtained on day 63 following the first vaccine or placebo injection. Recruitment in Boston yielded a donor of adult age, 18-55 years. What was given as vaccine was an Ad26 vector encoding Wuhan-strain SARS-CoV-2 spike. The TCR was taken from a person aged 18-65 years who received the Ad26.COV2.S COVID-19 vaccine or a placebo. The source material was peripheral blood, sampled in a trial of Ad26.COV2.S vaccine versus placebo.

In DNA, the CDR3 is TGTGCCAGCGCCTACTGGGGGGGTTATGGCTACACCTTC. Translating it yields CASAYWGGYGYTF. V is TRBV27 and J is TRBJ1-2, with TRBD1 as a possible D gene (5 bases). The length of the CDR3 is 13 residues. Germline loops: CDR1 MNHEY, CDR2 SMNVEV (reference sequence). V was pared by 8 bases and J by 5 bases, with 15 bases between.